A selection of T cell receptor beta chains follows, all from one sample in a study of T cell clonotyping in hematopoietic cell transplantation. Profiling relied on immunoSEQ multiplex PCR, and the TCRdb table lists in-frame clones only, not all of them. The table has about 14,000 clones, 85% to 90% seen once. This specimen was PBMCs, taken 100 days after allogeneic stem cell transplant. The receptor set was obtained from a male patient in his fifties or sixties who had an allogeneic stem cell transplant from an unrelated donor, so T cells may come from the graft donor. Some clones in this sample may be carry-over from other donors' samples. The CDR3 runs from the conserved cysteine through the conserved F or W. D genes are given only for firm matches. Only part of the rows carry a size: once, few, many, or a class if the clone is expanded.

TRBV4-1	TRBJ2-7	TRBD2	medium-sized	CASSQAAGGAYEQYF	TGCGCCAGCAGCCAGGCAGCGGGAGGTGCCTACGAGCAGTACTTC
TRBV5-6	TRBJ2-7	TRBD1	.	CASSWGTGGYEQYF	TGTGCCAGCAGCTGGGGGACAGGGGGCTACGAGCAGTACTTC
TRBV5-6	TRBJ2-7	.	few	CASSLVDSYEQYF	TGTGCCAGCAGCTTGGTGGACAGCTACGAGCAGTACTTC
TRBV6-5	TRBJ2-7	TRBD2	.	CASSYSTSGSSYEQYF	TGTGCCAGCAGTTACTCAACTAGCGGGAGCTCCTACGAGCAGTACTTC
TRBV2	TRBJ2-7	.	once	CASRAGYYEQYF	TGTGCCAGCAGGGCAGGGTACTACGAGCAGTACTTC
TRBV6-5	TRBJ1-2	.	.	CASTSLELSGYTF	TGTGCCAGCACCAGTCTCGAGTTGAGTGGCTACACCTTC
TRBV7-6	TRBJ2-7	.	once	CASSVTDDYEQYF	TGTGCCAGCAGTGTAACGGATGACTACGAGCAGTACTTC
TRBV27	TRBJ1-1	.	few	CASSLLGWDTEAFF	TGTGCCAGCAGCCTGCTCGGTTGGGACACTGAAGCTTTCTTT
TRBV4-2	TRBJ1-2	.	.	CASSPPGARTDYGYTF	TGTGCCAGCAGCCCCCCGGGGGCGCGGACGGACTATGGCTACACCTTC
TRBV7-9	TRBJ2-7	TRBD2	few	CASSRTSGRPEQYF	TGTGCCAGCAGCAGGACTAGCGGGAGGCCCGAGCAGTACTTC
TRBV25-1	TRBJ2-2	.	once	CASSDEKGELFF	TGTGCCAGCAGTGACGAGAAAGGGGAGCTGTTTTTT
TRBV4-1	TRBJ2-2	.	.	CASEPSGTSNTGELFF	TGCGCCAGCGAACCCTCCGGGACTTCGAACACCGGGGAGCTGTTTTTT
TRBV5-1	TRBJ2-5	.	.	CASSLAGRTETQYF	TGCGCCAGCAGCTTGGCAGGCAGGACAGAGACCCAGTACTTC
TRBV29-1	TRBJ2-3	TRBD2	few	CSVEGGGAKLGTDTQYF	TGCAGCGTTGAGGGCGGGGGGGCAAAGTTAGGCACAGATACGCAGTATTTT
TRBV7-6	TRBJ2-3	.	.	CASSLGRGQRTDTQYF	TGTGCCAGCAGCTTGGGACGGGGGCAGCGCACAGATACGCAGTATTTT
TRBV7-3	TRBJ1-1	.	.	CASSSQGNTEAFF	TGTGCCAGCAGCTCACAGGGGAACACTGAAGCTTTCTTT